The 5 T cell receptor beta chains below come from one sample, sequenced in a study of T cell responses to AZD1222 COVID-19 vaccine. TCRdb's table, derived via immunoSEQ multiplex PCR, lists solely in-frame clones and lacks some. The sample lists 100,000 to 150,000 clones, 85% to 90% occurring once. The sample here was peripheral blood, taken 28 days after the second AZD1222 dose. These receptor sequences come from an adult who received the AZD1222 COVID-19 vaccine.

The chain couples TRBV3-1 (or the pseudogene TRBV3-2) to TRBJ2-1; TRBD2 agrees at 12 bases. The CDR3 extends over 16 amino acids. CDR1 LGHDT and CDR2 YNNKEL come from the germline V gene (reference sequence). V lost 2 bases and J lost 9; bases outside the gene matches: 8. The CDR3 bases are TGTGCCAGCAGCCAAACTAGTCCTAGCGGGGGGGCTGAGCAGTTCTTC. It encodes CASSQTSPSGGAEQFF.

The V gene is TRBV9, the J gene TRBJ2-5, with D possibly being TRBD1 or TRBD2 (6 bases each). The CDR3 runs 15 residues. Germline CDR1 reads SGDLS; CDR2 reads YYNGEE. V lost 2 bases and J lost 2, with 13 bases in between. The CDR3 nucleotides read TGTGCCAGCAGCGTCCTACAGGGAGGACAAGAGACCCAGTACTTC. Protein: CASSVLQGGQETQYF.

This clone showed up just once. J is TRBJ1-2 and V is TRBV29-1; D might be TRBD1 (6 bases). The CDR3 loop spans 13 amino acids. Germline V CDR1 and CDR2: SQVTM, ANQGSEA. The ends were cut back, 5 bases at V and 2 bases at J, with 12 bases in the middle. CDR3 sequence: CSVPGDTNYGYTF. As DNA, the CDR3 is TGCAGCGTTCCGGGGGACACGAACTATGGCTACACCTTC. Full variable domain (outside the CDR3, taken from reference TRBV29-1 and TRBJ1-2): SAVISQKPSRDICQRGTSLTIQCQVDSQVTMMFWYRQQPGQSLTLIATANQGSEATYESGFVIDKFPISRPNLTFSTLTVSNMSPEDSSIYLCSVPGDTNYGYTFGSGTRLTVV.

This clone was seen a single time. The chain employs TRBV11-2 and TRBJ1-6; TRBD1 matches 8 bases. Germline V gives CDR1 SGHAT, CDR2 FQNNGV. This CDR3 is 14 amino acids long. The J segment lost 10 bases and the V segment lost 6 bases, leaving 8 bases of the junction unmatched. In nucleotides, the CDR3 is TGTGCCAGCAGGGAACAGGGGGGACGGTCACCCCTCCACTTT. Translated, it gives CASREQGGRSPLHF. Variable domain in full (rest from reference TRBV11-2 and TRBJ1-6): EAGVAQSPRYKIIEKRQSVAFWCNPISGHATLYWYQQILGQGPKLLIQFQNNGVVDDSQLPKDRFSAERLKGVDSTLKIQPAKLEDSAVYLCASREQGGRSPLHFGNGTRLTVT.

The rearrangement links TRBV5-1 to TRBJ2-3; D is ambiguous. The CDR3 covers 14 residues. Looked up from germline, CDR1 is SGHRS and CDR2 is YFSETQ. V shed 0 bases and J shed 2 bases, with 7 bases lying between them. CDR3 sequence reads: CASSLGQLTDTQYF. DNA of the CDR3: TGCGCCAGCAGCTTGGGGCAGCTCACAGATACGCAGTATTTT.